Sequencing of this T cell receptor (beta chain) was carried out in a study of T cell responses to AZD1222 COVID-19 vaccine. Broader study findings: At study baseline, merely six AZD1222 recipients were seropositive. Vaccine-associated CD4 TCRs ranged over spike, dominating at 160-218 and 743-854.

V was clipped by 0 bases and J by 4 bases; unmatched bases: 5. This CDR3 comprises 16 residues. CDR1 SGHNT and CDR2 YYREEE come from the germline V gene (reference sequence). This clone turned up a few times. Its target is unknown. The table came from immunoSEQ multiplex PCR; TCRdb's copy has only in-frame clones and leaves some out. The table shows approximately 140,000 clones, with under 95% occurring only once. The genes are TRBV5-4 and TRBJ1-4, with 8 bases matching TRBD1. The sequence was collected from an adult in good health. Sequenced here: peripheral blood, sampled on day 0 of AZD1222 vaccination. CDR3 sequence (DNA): TGTGCCAGCAGCTTGGGACAGGGGTTGAATAATGAAAAACTGTTTTTT. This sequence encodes CASSLGQGLNNEKLFF.